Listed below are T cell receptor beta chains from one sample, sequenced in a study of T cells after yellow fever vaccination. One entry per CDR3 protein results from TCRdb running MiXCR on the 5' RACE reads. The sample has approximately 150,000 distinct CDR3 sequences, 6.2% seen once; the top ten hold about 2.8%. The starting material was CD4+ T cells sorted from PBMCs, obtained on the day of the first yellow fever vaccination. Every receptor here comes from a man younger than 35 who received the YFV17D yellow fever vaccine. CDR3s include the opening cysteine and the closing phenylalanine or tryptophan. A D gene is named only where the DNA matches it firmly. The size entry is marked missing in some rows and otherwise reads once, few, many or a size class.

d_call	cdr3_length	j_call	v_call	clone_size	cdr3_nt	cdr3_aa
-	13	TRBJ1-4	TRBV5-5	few	TGTGCCAGCAGCCGACCAGATGTAGAAAAACTGTTTTTT	CASSRPDVEKLFF
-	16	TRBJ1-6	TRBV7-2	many	TGTGCCAGCAGCTTAAACGGAATTTCCGCTAATTCACCCCTCCACTTT	CASSLNGISANSPLHF
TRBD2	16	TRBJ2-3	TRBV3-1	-	TGTGCCAGCAGCCAAGGACTAGCGAGTAGCACAGATACGCAGTATTTT	CASSQGLASSTDTQYF
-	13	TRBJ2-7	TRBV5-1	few	TGCGCCAGCGGACGGGACGGACCAACCGAGCAGTACTTC	CASGRDGPTEQYF
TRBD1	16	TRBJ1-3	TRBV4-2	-	TGTGCCAGCAGCCCGGGACAGGCCAACTCTGGAAACACCATATATTTT	CASSPGQANSGNTIYF
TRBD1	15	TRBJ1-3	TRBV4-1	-	TGCGCCAGCAGCGGACAGGGGCTCACTGGAAACACCATATATTTT	CASSGQGLTGNTIYF
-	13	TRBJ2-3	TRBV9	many	TGTGCCAGCAGCCCCCACGGATCCGATACGCAGTATTTT	CASSPHGSDTQYF
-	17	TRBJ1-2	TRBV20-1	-	TGCTGTGCTAGAGAGACAACCTCGGGACGGTTAAACTATGGCTACACCTTC	CCARETTSGRLNYGYTF
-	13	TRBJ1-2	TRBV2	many	TGTGCCAGCAGTAAGACAGATAGCTATGGCTACACCTTC	CASSKTDSYGYTF
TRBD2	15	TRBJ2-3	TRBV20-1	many	TGCAGTGCTTTACTAGCGGGGGCGAACACAGATACGCAGTATTTT	CSALLAGANTDTQYF
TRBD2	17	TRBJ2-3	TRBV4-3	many	TGCGCCAGCAGTCAAGGAAATAGCGGGGGGATAACAGATACGCAGTATTTT	CASSQGNSGGITDTQYF
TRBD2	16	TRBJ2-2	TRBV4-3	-	TGCGCCAGCAGCGGACTAGCGGGGCACCCCACCGGGGAGCTGTTTTTT	CASSGLAGHPTGELFF
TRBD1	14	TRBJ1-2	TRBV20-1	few	TGCAGTGCTGGGGGGACAGCCGAGATCTATGGCTACACCTTC	CSAGGTAEIYGYTF
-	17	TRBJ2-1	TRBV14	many	TGTGCCAGCAGCCAATCCCTTTGGGGGGCCTCCTACAATGAGCAGTTCTTC	CASSQSLWGASYNEQFF
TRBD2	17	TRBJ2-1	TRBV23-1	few	TGCGCCAGCAGTCACTGTCGCCGACTAGCGGTCTACAATGAGCAGTTCTTC	CASSHCRRLAVYNEQFF
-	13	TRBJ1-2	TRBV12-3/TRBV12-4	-	TGTGCCAGCAGGTCGACAGGCGTAGATGGCTACACCTTC	CASRSTGVDGYTF
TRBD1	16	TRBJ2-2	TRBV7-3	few	TGTGCCAGCAGCTTAGGGGGACAGGGGGACACCGGGGAGCTGTTTTTT	CASSLGGQGDTGELFF
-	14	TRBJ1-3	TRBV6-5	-	TGTGCCAGCAGCCGCCCTTCGGGTGGAAACACCATATATTTT	CASSRPSGGNTIYF
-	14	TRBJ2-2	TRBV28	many	TGTGCCAGCGGTGGGACTCCCGGAGCGGGGGAGCTGTTTTTT	CASGGTPGAGELFF
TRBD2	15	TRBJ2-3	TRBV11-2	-	TGTGCCAGCAGGGGGGGGTGGGGAGGCACAGATACGCAGTATTTT	CASRGGWGGTDTQYF
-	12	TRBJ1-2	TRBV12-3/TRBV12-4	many	TGTGCCAGCAGAGGGACATTCCATGGCTACACCTTC	CASRGTFHGYTF
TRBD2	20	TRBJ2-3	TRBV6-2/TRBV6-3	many	TGTGCCAGCAGTTACCCTGGATCTAGCGGGGGGGCCTTTAGCACAGATACGCAGTATTTT	CASSYPGSSGGAFSTDTQYF
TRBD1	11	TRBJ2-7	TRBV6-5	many	TGTGCCAGCAGTTCAGGGGGCGAGCAGTACTTC	CASSSGGEQYF
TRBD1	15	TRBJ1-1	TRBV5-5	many	TGTGCCAGCGATCGGACAGGGGATCATTCCACTGAAGCTTTCTTT	CASDRTGDHSTEAFF
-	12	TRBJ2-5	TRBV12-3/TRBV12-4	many	TGTGCCAGCAGTTTCCACCAGGAGACCCAGTACTTC	CASSFHQETQYF
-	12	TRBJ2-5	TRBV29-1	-	TGCAGCGCCTGGCCAGTGGGGGAGACCCAGTACTTC	CSAWPVGETQYF
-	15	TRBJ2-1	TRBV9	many	TGTGCCAGCAGCGTAGAGGACAACTCCTACAATGAGCAGTTCTTC	CASSVEDNSYNEQFF
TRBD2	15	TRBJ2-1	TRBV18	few	TGTGCCAGCTCACAGGGACTAGCGGAGTACAATGAGCAGTTCTTC	CASSQGLAEYNEQFF
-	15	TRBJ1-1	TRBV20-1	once	TGCAGTGCAATGATCCAGGGACTCATGAACACTGAAGCTTTCTTT	CSAMIQGLMNTEAFF
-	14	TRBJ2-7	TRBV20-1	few	TGCAGTGCTAGGGCGGGTATGAGCTCCTACGAGCAGTACTTC	CSARAGMSSYEQYF
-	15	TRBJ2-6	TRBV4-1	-	TGCGCCAGCAGCCAAGAGGCATCTGGGGCCAACGTCCTGACTTTC	CASSQEASGANVLTF
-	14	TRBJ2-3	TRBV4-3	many	TGCGCCAGCAGCCAACAGATGTGGGGGGATACGCAGTATTTT	CASSQQMWGDTQYF
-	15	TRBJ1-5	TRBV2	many	TGTGCCAGCAGTAGGTTTTCAGAGGTCAATCAGCCCCAGCATTTT	CASSRFSEVNQPQHF
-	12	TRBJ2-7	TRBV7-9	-	TGTGCCATCAGCCCCGGTCACCTCGAGCAGTACTTC	CAISPGHLEQYF
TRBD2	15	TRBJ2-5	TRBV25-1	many	TGTGCCAGCAGTGAATCGGCTAGCGGGGGGTTTACCCAGTACTTC	CASSESASGGFTQYF
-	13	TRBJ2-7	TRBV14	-	TGTGCCAGCAGCCTCGACACCACCTACGAGCAGTACTTC	CASSLDTTYEQYF
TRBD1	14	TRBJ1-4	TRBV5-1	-	TGCGCCAGCAGCCGGGGACAGACCAATGAAAAACTGTTTTTT	CASSRGQTNEKLFF
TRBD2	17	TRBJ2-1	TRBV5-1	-	TGCGCCAGCAGCCCATCCTCGGGGGGGCTAACCTTCAATGAGCAGTTCTTC	CASSPSSGGLTFNEQFF
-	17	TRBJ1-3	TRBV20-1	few	TGCAGTGCTACGACAATGGGGCCCCGGCTGTCCGGAAACACCATATATTTT	CSATTMGPRLSGNTIYF
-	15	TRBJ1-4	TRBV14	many	TGTGCCAGCAGCCAGGGACTTGCAACTAATGAAAAACTGTTTTTT	CASSQGLATNEKLFF
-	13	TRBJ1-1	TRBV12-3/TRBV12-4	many	TGTGCCAGCAGTTTATGGGGGCGCACTGAAGCTTTCTTT	CASSLWGRTEAFF
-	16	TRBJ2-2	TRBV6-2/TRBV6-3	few	TGTGCCAGCAGCCACTATGACAGGATAAACACCGGGGAGCTGTTTTTT	CASSHYDRINTGELFF
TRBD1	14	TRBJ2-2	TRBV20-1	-	TGCAGTGCCCCCGGACAGGGAATGACCGGGGAGCTGTTTTTT	CSAPGQGMTGELFF
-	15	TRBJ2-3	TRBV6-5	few	TGTGCCAGCACAAAGCAGGCCTATTTCACAGATACGCAGTATTTT	CASTKQAYFTDTQYF
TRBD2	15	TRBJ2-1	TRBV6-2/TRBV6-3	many	TGTGCCAGCACCACCGGGGGGGGGATGCGAAATGAGCAGTTCTTC	CASTTGGGMRNEQFF
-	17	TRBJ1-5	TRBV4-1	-	TGCGCCAGCAGCCAAGATCCAAAGGGAGGGGTTCGTCAGCCCCAGCATTTT	CASSQDPKGGVRQPQHF
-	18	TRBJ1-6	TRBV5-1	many	TGCGCCAGCAGCTTGTACCCCGGTAATACAGATGGTAATTCACCCCTCCACTTT	CASSLYPGNTDGNSPLHF
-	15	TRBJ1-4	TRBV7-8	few	TGTGCCAGCAGCTTAGGAGGGGCTGGTAATGAAAAACTGTTTTTT	CASSLGGAGNEKLFF
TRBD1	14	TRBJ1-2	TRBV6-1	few	TGTGCCAGCAGTGAAACCCGGACAGGACATGGCTACACCTTC	CASSETRTGHGYTF
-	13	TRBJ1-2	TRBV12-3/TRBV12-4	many	TGTGCCAGCAGTTTAATGAGGGTCTATGGCTACACCTTC	CASSLMRVYGYTF
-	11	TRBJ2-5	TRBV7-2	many	TGTGCCAGCAGCAACCAAGAGACCCAGTACTTC	CASSNQETQYF
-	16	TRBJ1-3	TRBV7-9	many	TGTGCCAGCAGCTTTGCCAGGGCCCTCTCTGGAAACACCATATATTTT	CASSFARALSGNTIYF
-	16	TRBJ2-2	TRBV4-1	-	TGCGCCAGCGGGAGGTCGAGCGGCAGTACTACCGGGGAGCTGTTTTTT	CASGRSSGSTTGELFF
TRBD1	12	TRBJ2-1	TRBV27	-	TGTGCCAGCAGTTCTCGGACAGGGAAGCAGTTCTTC	CASSSRTGKQFF
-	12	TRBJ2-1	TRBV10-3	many	TGTGCCACGCAGGGGTCCTACAATGAGCAGTTCTTC	CATQGSYNEQFF
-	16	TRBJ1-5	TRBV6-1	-	TGTGCCAGCAGGGAGCGACCCCTCTATAGCAATCAGCCCCAGCATTTT	CASRERPLYSNQPQHF
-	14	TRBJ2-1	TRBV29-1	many	TGCAGCGGAACCGGGACCCCGTCCTACAATGAGCAGTTCTTC	CSGTGTPSYNEQFF
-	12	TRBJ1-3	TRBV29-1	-	TGCAGCGTTGGGGTTCAAACGAACACCATATATTTT	CSVGVQTNTIYF